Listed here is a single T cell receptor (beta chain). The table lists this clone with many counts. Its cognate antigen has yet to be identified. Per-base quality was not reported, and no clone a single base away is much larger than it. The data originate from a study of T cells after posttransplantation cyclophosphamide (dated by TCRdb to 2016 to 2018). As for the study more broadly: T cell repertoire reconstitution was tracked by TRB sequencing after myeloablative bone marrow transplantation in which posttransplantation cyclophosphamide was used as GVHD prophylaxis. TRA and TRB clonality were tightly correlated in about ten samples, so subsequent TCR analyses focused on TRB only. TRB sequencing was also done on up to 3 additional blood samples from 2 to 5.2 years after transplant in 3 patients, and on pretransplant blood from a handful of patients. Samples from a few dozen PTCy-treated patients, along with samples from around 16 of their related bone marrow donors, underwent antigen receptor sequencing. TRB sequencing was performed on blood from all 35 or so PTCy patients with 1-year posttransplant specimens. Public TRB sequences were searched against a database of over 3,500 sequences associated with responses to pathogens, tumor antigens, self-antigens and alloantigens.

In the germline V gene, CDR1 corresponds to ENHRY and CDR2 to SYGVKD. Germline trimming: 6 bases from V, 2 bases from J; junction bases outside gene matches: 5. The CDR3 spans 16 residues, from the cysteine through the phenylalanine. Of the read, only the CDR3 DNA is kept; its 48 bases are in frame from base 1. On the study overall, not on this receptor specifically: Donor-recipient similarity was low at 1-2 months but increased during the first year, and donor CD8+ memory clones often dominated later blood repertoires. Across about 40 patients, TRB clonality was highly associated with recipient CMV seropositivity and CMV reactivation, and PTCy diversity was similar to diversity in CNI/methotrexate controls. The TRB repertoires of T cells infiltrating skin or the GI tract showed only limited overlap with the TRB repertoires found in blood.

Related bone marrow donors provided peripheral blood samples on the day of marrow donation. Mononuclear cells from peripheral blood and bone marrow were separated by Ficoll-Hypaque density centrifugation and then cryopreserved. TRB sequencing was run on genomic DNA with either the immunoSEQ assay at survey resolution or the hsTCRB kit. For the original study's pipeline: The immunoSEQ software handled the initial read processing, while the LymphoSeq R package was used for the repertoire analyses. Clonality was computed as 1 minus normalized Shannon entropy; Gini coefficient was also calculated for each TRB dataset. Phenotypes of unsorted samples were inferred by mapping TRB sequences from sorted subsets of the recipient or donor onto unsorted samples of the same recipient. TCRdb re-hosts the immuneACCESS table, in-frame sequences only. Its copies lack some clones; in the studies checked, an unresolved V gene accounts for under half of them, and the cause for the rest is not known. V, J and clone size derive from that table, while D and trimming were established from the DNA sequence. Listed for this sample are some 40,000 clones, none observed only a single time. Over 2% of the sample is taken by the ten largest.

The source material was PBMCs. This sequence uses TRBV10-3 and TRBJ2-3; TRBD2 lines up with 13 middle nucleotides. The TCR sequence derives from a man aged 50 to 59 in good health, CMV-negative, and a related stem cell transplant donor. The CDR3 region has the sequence CAIRGGLAGITDTQYF. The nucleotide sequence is TGTGCCATCAGGGGGGGACTAGCGGGGATCACAGATACGCAGTATTTT.